A single sample gave rise to the 5 T cell receptor beta chains below, sequenced in a study of CD8+CD57+ T cells in acquired aplastic anemia. Genomic DNA templated the TCR beta VDJ and CDR3 profiling. TCRdb called the reads again in MiXCR, with one record for every CDR3 protein. Of tens of thousands of distinct CDR3 sequences listed, more than 40% were seen once; the top ten hold approximately 60%. Sequenced input: sorted CD4+, CD8+, or CD8+CD57+ T cells (not recorded which) from PBMCs. Receptors originate from a human donor in good health, serving as a control.

This clonotype has a count of ten or more. J is TRBJ2-5 and V is TRBV11-3, with a tentative D call TRBD1 (5 bases). V was trimmed by 5 bases and J by 1 base, leaving 14 bases between them. Germline V gene lookup returns CDR1 SGHNT and CDR2 YENEEA. There are 15 residues in the CDR3. This chain's CDR3 is CASSPGVRVQETQYF. Written as DNA, the CDR3 is TGTGCCAGCAGCCCTGGGGTCAGGGTCCAAGAGACCCAGTACTTC.

This clonotype showed up just a few times. A much more abundant neighbour one base away suggests this may be a read error. The rearrangement joins TRBV19 to TRBJ2-7; 9 bases fit TRBD2. The CDR3 spans 14 residues. Trimming removed 5 bases from V and 7 bases from J; junction bases left unmatched: 9. Germline-derived CDR1 and CDR2 are LNHDA and SQIVND (reference sequence). CDR3 loop: CASSLAGAYNEQYF. In nucleotides, the CDR3 is TGTGCCAGTAGTTTAGCGGGGGCGTACAATGAGCAGTACTTC. The whole variable domain, filled in from reference TRBV19 and TRBJ2-7, reads DGGITQSPKYLFRKEGQNVTLSCEQNLNHDAMYWYRQDPGQGLRLIYYSQIVNDFQKGDIAEGYSVSREKKESFPLTVTSAQKNPTAFYLCASSLAGAYNEQYFGPGTRLTVT.

The table lists this clonotype with many counts. This rearrangement joins TRBV7-9 to TRBJ2-7, with 8 bases that match TRBD2. The J segment lost 7 bases and the V segment lost 2 bases, leaving 7 bases of the junction unmatched. From germline, CDR1 is SEHNR and CDR2 FQNEAQ (reference sequence). The CDR3 sequence is 14 residues long. The CDR3 nucleotides are TGTGCCAGCAGCTTAACGGGGGGGTTTGCTGAGCAGTACTTC. Translated, it gives CASSLTGGFAEQYF.

The J gene is TRBJ1-5, the V gene TRBV12-3 or TRBV12-4, with D hard to call. With 3 bases removed from V and 5 bases from J, the gap between germline ends came to 8 bases. The CDR3 is 13 residues long. CDR3 protein: CASSFTRDQPQHF. The CDR3 nucleotides read TGTGCCAGCAGTTTCACTCGGGATCAGCCCCAGCATTTT.

This clonotype appeared a few times. This rearrangement joins TRBV11-1 to TRBJ2-1; TRBD2 matches at 11 bases. V trimming: 3 bases; J trimming: 6 bases; junction bases outside the gene matches: 16. This CDR3 is built from 19 residues. Per the germline V gene, CDR1 is SGHAT and CDR2 is FQDESV (reference sequence). DNA for the CDR3: TGTGCCAGCAGCTTTCCGACTAGCGGGGACCTCCTTGTCCTCAATGAGCAGTTCTTC. Encoded protein: CASSFPTSGDLLVLNEQFF.